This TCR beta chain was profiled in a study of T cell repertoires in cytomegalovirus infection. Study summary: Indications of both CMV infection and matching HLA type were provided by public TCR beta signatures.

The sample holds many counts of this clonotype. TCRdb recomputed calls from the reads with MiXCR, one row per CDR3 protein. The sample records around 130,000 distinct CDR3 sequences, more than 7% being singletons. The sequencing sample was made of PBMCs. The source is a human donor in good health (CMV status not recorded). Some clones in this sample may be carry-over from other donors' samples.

The CDR3 loop is CASSLRQGNQPQHF. The DNA for the CDR3 is TGTGCCAGCAGCTTAAGGCAGGGCAATCAGCCCCAGCATTTT. The genes are TRBV7-2 and TRBJ1-5; no clear D. The ends were cut back, 2 bases at V and 2 bases at J, with 7 bases in the middle. CDR1 is SGHTA, CDR2 FQGNSA, per germline. The CDR3 loop spans 14 amino acids.